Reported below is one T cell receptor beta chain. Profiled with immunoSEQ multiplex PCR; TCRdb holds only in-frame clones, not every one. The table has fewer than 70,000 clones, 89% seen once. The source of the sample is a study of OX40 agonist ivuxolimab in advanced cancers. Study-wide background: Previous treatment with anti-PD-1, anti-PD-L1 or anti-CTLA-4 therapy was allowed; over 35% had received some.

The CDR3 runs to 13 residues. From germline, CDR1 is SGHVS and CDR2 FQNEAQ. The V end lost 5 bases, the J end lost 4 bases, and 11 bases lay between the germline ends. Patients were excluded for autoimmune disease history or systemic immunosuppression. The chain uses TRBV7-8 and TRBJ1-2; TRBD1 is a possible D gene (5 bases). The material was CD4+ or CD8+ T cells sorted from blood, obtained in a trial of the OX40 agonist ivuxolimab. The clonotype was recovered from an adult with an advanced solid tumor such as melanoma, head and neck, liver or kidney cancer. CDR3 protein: CASSPTDSYGYTF. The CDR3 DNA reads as TGTGCCAGCAGCCCAACCGACAGCTATGGCTACACCTTC.